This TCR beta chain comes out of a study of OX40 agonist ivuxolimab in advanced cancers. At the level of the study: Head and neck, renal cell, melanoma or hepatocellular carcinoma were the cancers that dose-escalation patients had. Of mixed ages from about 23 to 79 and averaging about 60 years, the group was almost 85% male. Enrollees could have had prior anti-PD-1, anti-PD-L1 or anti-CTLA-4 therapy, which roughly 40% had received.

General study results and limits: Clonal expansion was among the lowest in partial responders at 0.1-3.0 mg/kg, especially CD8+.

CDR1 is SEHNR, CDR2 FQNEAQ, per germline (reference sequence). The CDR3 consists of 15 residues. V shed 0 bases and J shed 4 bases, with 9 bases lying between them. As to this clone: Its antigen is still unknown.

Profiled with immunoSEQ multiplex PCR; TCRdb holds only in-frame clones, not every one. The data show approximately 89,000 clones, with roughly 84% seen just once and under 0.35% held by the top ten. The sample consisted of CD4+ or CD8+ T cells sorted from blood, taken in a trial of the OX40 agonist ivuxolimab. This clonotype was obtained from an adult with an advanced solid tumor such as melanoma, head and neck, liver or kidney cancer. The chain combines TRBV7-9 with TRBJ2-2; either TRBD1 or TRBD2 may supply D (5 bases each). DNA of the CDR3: TGTGCCAGCAGCTTAGCGAGGGGAACCACCGGGGAGCTGTTTTTT. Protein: CASSLARGTTGELFF.